The 6 T cell receptor beta chains in this list originate from one sample, sequenced in a study of blood T cell repertoires in COVID-19. Produced via immunoSEQ multiplex PCR; TCRdb's table is partial and in-frame only. The repertoire includes about 380,000 clones, 85% of them detected once, and 3.5% to 4% sits in the top ten. The sample was peripheral blood. These receptor sequences come from a woman aged 18-30 years with acute or convalescent COVID-19.

The chain joins TRBV4-1 to TRBJ2-7; D perhaps matches TRBD2 (5 bases). The CDR3 covers 13 residues. The V end lost 0 bases, the J end lost 3 bases, and 6 bases lay between the germline ends. Germline V gene sequence: CDR1 MGHRA, CDR2 YSYEKL. Here the CDR3 reads CASSQDRGYEQYF. CDR3 in DNA: TGCGCCAGCAGCCAAGATCGGGGCTACGAGCAGTACTTC.

The V call is TRBV2, the J call TRBJ2-7; D remains ambiguous. V lost 1 base to trimming and J lost 5 bases, with 18 bases between them. Per the germline V gene, CDR1 is SNHLY and CDR2 is FYNNEI. The CDR3 has 16 residues. CDR3 nucleotides: TGTGCCAGCAGTGAAGTAGACTCCCTTCGGTCGGACGAGCAGTACTTC. It codes for CASSEVDSLRSDEQYF. The full variable domain, completed using reference TRBV2 and TRBJ2-7, is EPEVTQTPSHQVTQMGQEVILRCVPISNHLYFYWYRQILGQKVEFLVSFYNNEISEKSEIFDDQFSVERPDGSNFTLKIRSTKLEDSAMYFCASSEVDSLRSDEQYFGPGTRLTVT.

The chain joins TRBV5-8 to TRBJ2-3; TRBD1 aligns across 8 bases. Losses at the gene ends were 2 bases for V and 3 bases for J; bases not matched to a gene: 8. The CDR3 totals 16 residues. Germline V gives CDR1 SGHTS, CDR2 YDEGEE. The CDR3 loop is CASSFSITGGTDTQYF. In DNA, the CDR3 is TGTGCCAGCAGCTTCAGTATAACAGGGGGGACAGATACGCAGTATTTT. The whole variable domain, filled in from reference TRBV5-8 and TRBJ2-3, reads EAGVTQSPTHLIKTRGQQATLRCSPISGHTSVYWYQQALGLGLQFLLWYDEGEERNRGNFPPRFSGRQFPNYSSELNVNALELEDSALYLCASSFSITGGTDTQYFGPGTRLTVL.

The CDR3 loop is CASSFTSGGSNEQFF. The CDR3 nucleotides are TGTGCCAGCAGCTTTACCAGCGGGGGGAGCAATGAGCAGTTCTTC. V is TRBV11-2 and J is TRBJ2-1; 9 bases are shared with TRBD2. V gave up 3 bases and J gave up 6 bases; unmatched junction bases: 6. Germline lookup yields CDR1 SGHAT and CDR2 FQNNGV. This CDR3 contains 15 residues.

This sequence joins TRBV6-5 and TRBJ1-4; a possible D gene is TRBD1 (5 bases). This CDR3 has 14 residues. V was pared by 5 bases and J by 0 bases, with 7 bases between. CDR1 is MNHEY, CDR2 SVGAGI, per germline. The CDR3 region has the DNA TGTGCCAGCAGTACAGGACCAACTAATGAAAAACTGTTTTTT. Its protein product is CASSTGPTNEKLFF.

The V and J genes are TRBV14 and TRBJ2-6, with a possible D match to TRBD1 (5 bases). This CDR3 region has 15 residues. Germline-derived CDR1 and CDR2 are SGHDN and FVKESK. V lost 5 bases and J 1 base, leaving 9 bases between the germline ends. In nucleotides, the CDR3 is TGTGCCAGCAGCTTCAGGGTATCTGGGGCCAACGTCCTGACTTTC. Its translation: CASSFRVSGANVLTF.